This TCR beta chain was profiled in a study of vaccination effects on CD4 cells after COVID-19. This CDR3 contains 17 residues. CDR1 is SGHDN and CDR2 is FVKESK in the germline V gene. Trimming removed 3 bases from V and 6 bases from J; junction bases left unmatched: 13. Expansion with viral peptide pools was applied to antigen-specific CD4+ T cells by the ViraFEST assay prior to sequencing. Cultured cells yielded isolated CD4+ T cells after approximately nine days. Recipients of the vaccine had no prior SARS-CoV-2 infection and negative nucleocapsid antibodies. Cultures got half-medium changes with IL-2 on days 3 and 7. This table comes from immunoSEQ multiplex PCR, and its TCRdb copy is limited to in-frame clones, with some not included. The data contain approximately 76,000 clones, 60% to 85% of them seen just once; the ten biggest clones take up over 9.5%. Study-level points and caveats: Convalescent patients were few in the study, and early post-infection timepoints were absent.

Worth noting for this clone: Its cognate antigen is unknown.

The sequenced sample was CD4+ T cells from PBMCs cultured with SARS-CoV-2 spike peptides, obtained before COVID-19 vaccination. The source of this sequence is a human donor who received a COVID-19 vaccine. V and J are TRBV14 and TRBJ2-2; 7 nucleotides match TRBD1. The CDR3 loop is CASSQDRSREEAGELFF. CDR3 nucleotide sequence: TGTGCCAGCAGCCAGGACAGGTCCAGGGAAGAAGCCGGGGAGCTGTTTTTT.